The text below deals with one TCR beta chain. Its antigen remains unknown. The study ran its PCR with 60 Vbeta and 13 Jbeta primers. Repertoires were generated with immunoSEQ multiplex PCR, while TCRdb's copy carries only in-frame clones and drops some. This sample has fewer than 350,000 clones; approximately 90% occur once, and the top ten carry 2% to 3%. This entry is derived from a study of cytomegalovirus exposure and HLA in healthy donors. Study-wide results and limits: Most sequenced TCRs were rare (though some public TCRs occurred in many donors). Using a false discovery rate of 0.05, a later analysis showed that approximately 18,000 TCR beta sequences were associated with HLA alleles.

Germline V CDR1 and CDR2: SGHRS, YFSETQ. The ends lost 0 bases at V and 1 base at J; junction bases unmatched: 5. This CDR3 is 16 amino acids long. The sequence was collected from a woman aged 18-29 years in good health and CMV-seronegative. Sequencing was performed on PBMCs. V gene TRBV5-1 combines with J gene TRBJ2-3; the match to TRBD2 covers 7 bases. The CDR3 protein is CASSLGGSGGTDTQYF. CDR3 in DNA: TGCGCCAGCAGCTTGGGGGGGAGCGGGGGCACAGATACGCAGTATTTT.